This TCR beta chain was identified during a study of response to subunit inactivated influenza vaccine. Overall study findings and caveats: That few new T cells are recruited by each seasonal influenza vaccination was the authors' suggestion.

A word on this clonotype: What it binds is unknown.

The germline V gene encodes CDR1 DFQATT and CDR2 SNEGSKA (reference sequence). This CDR3 is built from 14 residues. Trimming took 2 bases from V and 6 from J, leaving 14 bases between them. Using its own MiXCR run on the RT-PCR reads, TCRdb lists one record per CDR3 protein. The sample comprises fewer than 550,000 distinct CDR3 sequences, around 25% of which are singletons, and around 1.8% rests with the top ten. The sample here was CD4+ T cells sorted from PBMCs, taken around 5 days after vaccination. The source is a man aged 50-59 years who received an inactivated influenza vaccine. The chain joins TRBV20-1 to TRBJ2-4; D is uncertain. Here the CDR3 DNA reads TGCAGTGCTAGATGGGTGGTAGCAGGAAACATTCAGTACTTC. This sequence encodes CSARWVVAGNIQYF.